Detailed here is one TCR beta chain. A much larger clone sits a single nucleotide away, making a read error possible. The CDR3 totals 14 residues. The germline V gene encodes CDR1 DFQATT and CDR2 SNEGSKA (reference sequence). With 4 bases removed from V and 3 bases from J, the gap between germline ends came to 16 bases. Using unique molecular identifiers, the investigators prepared the TCRbeta library. TCRdb reanalysed the PCR reads using MiXCR and keeps one entry per CDR3 protein. The data hold 600,000 to 700,000 distinct CDR3 sequences, with 15% to 20% observed a single time. This sample was included in a study of T-cell reconstitution after alpha-beta-depleted transplantation in children.

The V call is TRBV20-1, the J call TRBJ2-7; possible D gene TRBD1, 6 bases. The specimen was PBMCs from the stem cell graft donor, collected from the stem cell graft. The receptor's source is a human donor who donated a stem cell graft to a child with acute myeloid leukemia. The CDR3 DNA follows: TGCAGTGCTATTTTTGCAGGGGCAGGCTACGAGCAGTACGTC. Protein product: CSAIFAGAGYEQYV.